These 7 T cell receptor beta chains were all obtained from the same sample, sequenced in a study of blood T cells in healthy people across ages. Alongside a J-beta primer mix, a sample-barcoded 5' primer served in a second PCR lasting about 7 to 11 cycles. TCRdb re-called the 5' RACE reads through MiXCR, storing one row per CDR3 protein. The repertoire consists of around 1,700,000 distinct CDR3 sequences, with 28% occurring once and the leading ten covering about 7.7%. Sequences were obtained from blood. All receptors come from a woman aged 25 to 39 in good health.

This clonotype was seen more than once but under ten times. The rearrangement joins TRBV28 to TRBJ2-3; D remains unclear. The length of the CDR3 is 14 residues. Trimming cost V 7 bases and J 1 base, with 12 bases left between them. In germline, CDR1 is MDHEN, CDR2 SYDVKM. In DNA, the CDR3 is TGTGCCAGCACTCGGGCAGGTCGCACAGATACGCAGTATTTT. Protein: CASTRAGRTDTQYF. Complete variable domain (other parts from reference TRBV28 and TRBJ2-3): DVKVTQSSRYLVKRTGEKVFLECVQDMDHENMFWYRQDPGLGLRLIYFSYDVKMKEKGDIPEGYSVSREKKERFSLILESASTNQTSMYLCASTRAGRTDTQYFGPGTRLTVL.

This clonotype came up a few times. The chain joins TRBV3-1 to TRBJ2-7, with 7 bases aligning to TRBD1. This CDR3 spans 15 amino acids. V shed 2 bases, J shed 0 bases, and the junction held 4 bases outside the gene matches. The V gene's germline CDR1 is LGHDT and CDR2 YNNKEL (reference sequence). The CDR3 reads CASSQSRDSSYEQYF. CDR3 in DNA: TGTGCCAGCAGCCAAAGTCGGGACAGCTCCTACGAGCAGTACTTC.

V and J are TRBV12-3 or TRBV12-4 and TRBJ2-2; D unresolved. The CDR3 spans 13 residues. V dropped 5 bases and J dropped 6 bases, with 10 bases sitting between them. DNA for the CDR3: TGTGCCAGCAGTGGGGATGGGGCCGGGGAGCTGTTTTTT. This gives the protein CASSGDGAGELFF.

To note about this clonotype: A much larger clone sits a single nucleotide away, making a read error possible. V usage is TRBV10-3 and J usage is TRBJ2-5; 9 bases map to TRBD2. Germline lookup yields CDR1 ENHRY and CDR2 SYGVKD. CDR3 length equals 14 residues. J gave up 9 bases and V 6 bases, and 11 bases lay outside the gene matches. This CDR3 reads CAIRSASGIESQYF. CDR3 coding DNA: TGTGCCATCAGGTCGGCTAGCGGGATTGAGTCCCAGTACTTC.

Here the CDR3 DNA reads TGTGCCAGCAGTTTATGGGGGGGGAGGGGTGAGCAGTTCTTC. Protein product: CASSLWGGRGEQFF. The chain has TRBV12-3 or TRBV12-4 and TRBJ2-1; 7 bases line up with TRBD2. The CDR3 covers 14 residues. The V segment lost 2 bases and the J segment 9 bases; nucleotides outside the gene matches: 7.

Of note for this clonotype: Given a much more abundant clone one base away, this may be a read error. The V and J genes are TRBV29-1 and TRBJ2-7; unclear D gene. V dropped 4 bases and J dropped 6 bases, with 7 bases sitting between them. Germline assignment: CDR1 SQVTM and CDR2 ANQGSEA. The CDR3 covers 10 residues. The CDR3 DNA is TGCAGCGTTGGGGCCTGCGAGCAGTACTTC. It specifies CSVGACEQYF.

This clonotype appeared many times. The chain couples TRBV7-2 to TRBJ2-7, with TRBD2 identical over 11 bases. Germline-derived CDR1 and CDR2 are SGHTA and FQGNSA. With 6 bases clipped from V and 2 bases from J, the junction kept 6 bases outside the gene matches. The CDR3 has 15 residues. Written as DNA, the CDR3 is TGTGCCAGCAGGGTAGGGACTAGCGGACCCTACGAGCAGTACTTC. Translation: CASRVGTSGPYEQYF.